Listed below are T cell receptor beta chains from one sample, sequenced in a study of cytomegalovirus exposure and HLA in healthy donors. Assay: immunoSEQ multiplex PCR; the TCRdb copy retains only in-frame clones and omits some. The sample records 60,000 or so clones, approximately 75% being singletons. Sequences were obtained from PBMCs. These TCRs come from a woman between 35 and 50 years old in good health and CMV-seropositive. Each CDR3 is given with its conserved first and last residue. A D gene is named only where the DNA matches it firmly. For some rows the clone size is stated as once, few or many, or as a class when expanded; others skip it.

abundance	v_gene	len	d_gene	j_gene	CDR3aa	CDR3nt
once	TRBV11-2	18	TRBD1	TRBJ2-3	CASSVTGWASAPTDTQYF	TGTGCCAGCAGCGTGACAGGGTGGGCCAGCGCCCCCACAGATACGCAGTATTTT
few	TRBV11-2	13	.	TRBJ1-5	CASSLTSVQPQHF	TGTGCCAGCAGCTTAACGTCGGTCCAGCCCCAGCATTTT
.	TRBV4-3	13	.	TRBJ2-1	CASSQAAYNEQFF	TGCGCCAGCAGCCAAGCCGCGTACAATGAGCAGTTCTTC
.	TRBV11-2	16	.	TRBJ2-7	CASSFAAGGLSYEQYF	TGTGCCAGCAGCTTCGCCGCTGGGGGGTTGTCCTACGAGCAGTACTTC
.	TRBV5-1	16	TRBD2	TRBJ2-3	CASSFVPAGNTDTQYF	TGCGCCAGCAGCTTTGTTCCAGCGGGGAACACAGATACGCAGTATTTT
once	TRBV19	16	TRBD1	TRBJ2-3	CASSEFGTGLADTQYF	TGTGCCAGTAGTGAGTTCGGGACAGGGTTGGCAGATACGCAGTATTTT
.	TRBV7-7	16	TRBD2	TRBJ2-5	CASSLGTSGGGETQYF	TGTGCCAGCAGCCTCGGGACTAGCGGGGGCGGAGAGACCCAGTACTTC
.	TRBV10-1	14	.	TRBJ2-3	CASSEGLRTDTQYF	TGCGCCAGCAGTGAGGGACTACGCACAGATACGCAGTATTTT
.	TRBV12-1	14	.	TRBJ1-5	CASSFACGAQPQHF	.
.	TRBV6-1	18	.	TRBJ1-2	CASTEARDLRTDVYGYTF	TGTGCCAGCACCGAAGCCCGGGATCTTAGGACGGATGTCTATGGCTACACCTTC
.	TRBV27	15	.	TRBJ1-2	CASSLYPGIGYGYTF	TGTGCCAGCAGTTTATACCCAGGGATCGGCTATGGCTACACCTTC
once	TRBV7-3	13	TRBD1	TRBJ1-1	CASSLDRETEAFF	TGTGCCAGCAGCTTAGACAGGGAAACTGAAGCTTTCTTT
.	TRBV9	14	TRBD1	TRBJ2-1	CASSARGTGYEQFF	TGTGCCAGCAGTGCCAGAGGGACAGGCTACGAGCAGTTCTTC
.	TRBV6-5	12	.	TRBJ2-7	CASSLQSGEQYF	TGTGCCAGCAGCCTACAAAGCGGCGAGCAGTACTTC
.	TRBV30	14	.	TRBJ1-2	CAWSVGGDNYGYTF	TGTGCCTGGAGTGTTGGAGGGGACAACTATGGCTACACCTTC
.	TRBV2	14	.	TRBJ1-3	CASSGQGSGNTIYF	TGTGCCAGCAGTGGTCAGGGCTCTGGAAACACCATATATTTT
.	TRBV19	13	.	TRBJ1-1	CASAGPMNTEAFF	TGTGCCAGTGCAGGGCCAATGAACACTGAAGCTTTCTTT
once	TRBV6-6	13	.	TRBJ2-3	CASSSLLRDTQYF	TGTGCCAGCAGCAGTCTACTGCGGGATACGCAGTATTTT
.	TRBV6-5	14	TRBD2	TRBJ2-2	CASSPSGGTGELFF	TGTGCCAGCAGCCCCTCGGGGGGCACCGGGGAGCTGTTTTTT
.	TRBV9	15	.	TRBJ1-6	CASSVGQGYNSPLHF	TGTGCCAGCAGCGTAGGGCAGGGTTATAATTCACCCCTCCACTTT
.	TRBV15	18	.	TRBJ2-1	CATSRGGGLSYSYNEQFF	TGTGCCACCAGCAGAGGGGGGGGCCTATCCTACTCCTACAATGAGCAGTTCTTC
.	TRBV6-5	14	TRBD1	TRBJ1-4	CASSEGTGNEKLFF	TGTGCCAGCAGTGAAGGGACAGGGAATGAAAAACTGTTTTTT
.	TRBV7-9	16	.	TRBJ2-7	CASSLVSGIDGYEQYF	TGTGCCAGCAGCTTAGTCTCCGGGATCGATGGCTACGAGCAGTACTTC
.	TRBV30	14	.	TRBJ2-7	CAWSVLGDFYEQYF	TGTGCCTGGAGTGTACTGGGAGATTTTTACGAGCAGTACTTC
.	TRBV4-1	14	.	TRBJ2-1	CASSQPQGYNEQFF	TGCGCCAGCAGCCAGCCACAGGGATACAATGAGCAGTTCTTC
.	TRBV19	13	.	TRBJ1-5	CASSGTPNQPQHF	TGTGCCAGTTCCGGGACACCTAATCAGCCCCAGCATTTT
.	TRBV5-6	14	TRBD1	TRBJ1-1	CASSLTGVPMGAFF	TGTGCCAGCAGCTTAACAGGGGTACCGATGGGAGCTTTCTTT
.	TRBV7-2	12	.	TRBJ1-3	CASSRTGNTIYF	TGTGCCAGCAGCAGGACAGGAAACACCATATATTTT
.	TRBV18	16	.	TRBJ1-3	CASSPFGQEAGNTIYF	TGTGCCAGCTCACCGTTCGGACAAGAGGCTGGAAACACCATATATTTT
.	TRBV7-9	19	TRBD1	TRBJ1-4	CASSAPPGTGKVGNEKLFF	TGTGCCAGCAGCGCCCCCCCCGGGACAGGGAAGGTCGGTAATGAAAAACTGTTTTTT
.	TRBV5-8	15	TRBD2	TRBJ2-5	CASSPHGGGIETQYF	TGTGCCAGCAGCCCGCATGGCGGGGGGATCGAGACCCAGTACTTC
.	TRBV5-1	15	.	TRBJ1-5	CASSFTPGGNQPQHF	TGCGCCAGCAGCTTCACACCGGGGGGCAATCAGCCCCAGCATTTT
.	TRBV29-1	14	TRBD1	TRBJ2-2	CSASGTVNTGELFF	TGCAGCGCCTCCGGGACAGTTAACACCGGGGAGCTGTTTTTT
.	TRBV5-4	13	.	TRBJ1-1	CASSLGGRAEAFF	TGTGCCAGCAGCTTGGGAGGGCGCGCTGAAGCTTTCTTT
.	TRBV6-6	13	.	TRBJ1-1	CASRRTQNTEAFF	TGTGCCAGCAGACGGACACAGAACACTGAAGCTTTCTTT
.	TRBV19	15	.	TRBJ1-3	CASTQRGSGGNTIYF	TGTGCCAGTACACAAAGGGGATCGGGTGGAAACACCATATATTTT
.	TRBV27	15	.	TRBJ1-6	CASRTSMVSNSPLHF	TGTGCCAGCAGGACTTCAATGGTTTCAAATTCACCCCTCCACTTT
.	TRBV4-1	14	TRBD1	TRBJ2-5	CASSQGDREETQYF	TGCGCCAGCAGCCAAGGGGACAGGGAGGAGACCCAGTACTTC
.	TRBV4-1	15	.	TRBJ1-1	CASSVNTQSGTEAFF	TGCGCCAGCAGCGTAAACACACAGTCCGGCACTGAAGCTTTCTTT
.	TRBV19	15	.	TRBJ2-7	CASSMGAVAVGEQYF	TGTGCCAGTAGTATGGGGGCCGTGGCGGTCGGCGAGCAGTACTTC
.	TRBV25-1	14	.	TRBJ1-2	CASSESPRGGGYTF	TGTGCCAGCAGTGAATCCCCGAGGGGAGGGGGCTACACCTTC
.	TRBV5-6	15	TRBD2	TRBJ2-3	CASSLGAAGPDTQYF	TGTGCCAGCAGCTTAGGTGCAGCGGGACCGGATACGCAGTATTTT
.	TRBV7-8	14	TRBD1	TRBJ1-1	CASARGTGGTEAFF	TGTGCCAGTGCCAGAGGGACAGGGGGCACTGAAGCTTTCTTT
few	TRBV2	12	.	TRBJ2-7	CASRVDTYEQYF	TGTGCCAGCAGGGTGGACACCTACGAGCAGTACTTC
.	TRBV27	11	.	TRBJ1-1	CASSNLRGAFF	TGTGCCAGCAGTAACTTAAGGGGGGCTTTCTTT
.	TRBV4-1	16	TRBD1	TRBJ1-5	CASSLQGGRSNQPQHF	TGCGCCAGCAGCCTGCAGGGGGGAAGAAGCAATCAGCCCCAGCATTTT
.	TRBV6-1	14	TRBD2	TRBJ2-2	CASRERGKTGELFF	TGTGCCAGCAGAGAGCGGGGAAAGACCGGGGAGCTGTTTTTT
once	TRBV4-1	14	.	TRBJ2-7	CASSITQGGYEQYF	TGCGCCAGCAGCATCACCCAGGGGGGTTACGAGCAGTACTTC
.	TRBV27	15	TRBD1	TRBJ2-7	CASSLSAGGGYEQYF	TGTGCCAGCAGTTTATCGGCAGGGGGTGGGTACGAGCAGTACTTC
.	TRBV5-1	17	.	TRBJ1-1	CASKWEGGGRSNTEAFF	TGCGCCAGCAAATGGGAGGGCGGGGGCAGGTCGAACACTGAAGCTTTCTTT
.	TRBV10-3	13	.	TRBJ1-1	CAISDPGQNEAFF	TGTGCCATCAGTGACCCTGGACAGAATGAAGCTTTCTTT
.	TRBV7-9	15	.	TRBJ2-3	CASSLDGGATDTQYF	TGTGCCAGCAGCTTAGATGGCGGGGCAACAGATACGCAGTATTTT
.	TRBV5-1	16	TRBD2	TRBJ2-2	CASSLPSGGNTGELFF	TGCGCCAGCAGCTTACCTAGCGGGGGAAACACCGGGGAGCTGTTTTTT
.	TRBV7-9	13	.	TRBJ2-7	CASSSDYSYEQYF	TGTGCCAGCAGCTCGGACTATTCCTACGAGCAGTACTTC
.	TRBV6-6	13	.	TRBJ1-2	CASSRQETSGYTF	TGTGCCAGCAGTAGACAGGAGACAAGTGGCTACACCTTC
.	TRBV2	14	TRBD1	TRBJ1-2	CASTGQGAGYGYTF	TGTGCCAGCACGGGACAGGGGGCAGGGTATGGCTACACCTTC